This TCR beta chain was retrieved from a study of T cell repertoires in cytomegalovirus infection. Background on the study: Matching HLA type and CMV infection were both indicated by public TCR beta signatures. Study-wide points: Ex vivo responses were dominated by HLA-C-restricted CMV-specific TCR beta clonotypes.

Germline lookup yields CDR1 SEHNR and CDR2 FQNEAQ (reference sequence). The CDR3 has 15 amino acids. The V and J ends lost 4 bases and 5 bases, in that order; junction bases with no gene match: 6. In TCRdb, the reads were re-called with MiXCR into one record per CDR3 protein. Among 160,000 or so distinct CDR3 sequences listed, about a fifth were seen once. This clonotype was counted once. The target antigen is unknown. V gene TRBV7-9 combines with J gene TRBJ1-5; 9 bases line up with TRBD1. The sequencing used CD8+ T cells from cultured PBMCs, collected from culture after CMV antigen stimulation. This receptor was obtained from a human donor in good health (CMV status not recorded). Some clones in this sample may be carry-over from other donors' samples. CDR3 in DNA: TGTGCCAGCAGCTCGACAGGGGGAACTGATCAGCCCCAGCATTTT. This gives the protein CASSSTGGTDQPQHF.